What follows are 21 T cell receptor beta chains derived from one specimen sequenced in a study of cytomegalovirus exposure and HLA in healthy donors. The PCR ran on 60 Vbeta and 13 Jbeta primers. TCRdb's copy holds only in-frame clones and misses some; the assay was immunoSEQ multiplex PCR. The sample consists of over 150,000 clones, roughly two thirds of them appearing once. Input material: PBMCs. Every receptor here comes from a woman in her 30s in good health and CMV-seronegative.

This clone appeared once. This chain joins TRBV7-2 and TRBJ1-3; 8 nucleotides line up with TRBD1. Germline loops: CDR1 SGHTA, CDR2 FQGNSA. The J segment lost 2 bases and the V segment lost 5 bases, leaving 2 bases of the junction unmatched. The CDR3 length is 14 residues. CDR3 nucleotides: TGTGCCAGCAGCCAGGACAGGGCTGGAAACACCATATATTTT. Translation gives CASSQDRAGNTIYF.

The CDR3 loop is CASSPWRAGVDEQFF. The CDR3 DNA reads as TGTGCCAGCAGCCCGTGGCGAGCGGGAGTGGATGAGCAGTTCTTC. The V call is TRBV7-3, the J call TRBJ2-1, with 8 bases matching TRBD2. CDR3 size: 15 residues. CDR1 and CDR2 from the germline V gene are SGHTA and FQGTGA. With 5 bases clipped from V and 8 bases from J, the junction kept 11 bases outside the gene matches. Combining the CDR3 with reference TRBV7-3 and TRBJ2-1 gives the whole variable domain GAGVSQTPSNKVTEKGKYVELRCDPISGHTALYWYRQSLGQGPEFLIYFQGTGAADDSGLPNDRFFAVRPEGSVSTLKIQRTERGDSAVYLCASSPWRAGVDEQFFGPGTRLTVL.

Written as DNA, the CDR3 is TGTGCCAGCAGCTCCACAGGGGGCGCGGACTATGGCTACACCTTC. Translating it yields CASSSTGGADYGYTF. This chain links TRBV7-9 with TRBJ1-2; 9 bases map to TRBD1. There are 15 residues in the CDR3. J was trimmed by 3 bases and V by 4 bases; bases with no gene match: 6. Germline CDR1 and CDR2: SEHNR and FQNEAQ (reference sequence).

The CDR3 bases are TGTGCCAGCAGTTCCGGACAGGGCGATGGCTACACCTTC. This codes for CASSSGQGDGYTF. The J gene is TRBJ1-2, the V gene TRBV27; 8 bases match TRBD1. CDR1 and CDR2 from the germline V gene are MNHEY and SMNVEV (reference sequence). J was trimmed by 6 bases and V by 4 bases; bases with no gene match: 4. This CDR3 region has 13 residues.

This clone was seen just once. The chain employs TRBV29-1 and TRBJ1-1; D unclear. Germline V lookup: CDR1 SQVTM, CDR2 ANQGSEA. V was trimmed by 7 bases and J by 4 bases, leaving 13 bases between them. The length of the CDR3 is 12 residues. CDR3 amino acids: CSGGPGITEAFF. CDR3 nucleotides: TGCAGCGGAGGGCCAGGAATCACTGAAGCTTTCTTT.

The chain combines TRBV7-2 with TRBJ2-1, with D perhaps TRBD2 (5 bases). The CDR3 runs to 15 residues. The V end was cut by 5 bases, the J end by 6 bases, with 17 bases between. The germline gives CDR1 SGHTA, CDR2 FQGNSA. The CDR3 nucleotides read TGTGCCAGCAGCCGTCCGTGGGGAGCGCCCAATGAGCAGTTCTTC. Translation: CASSRPWGAPNEQFF.

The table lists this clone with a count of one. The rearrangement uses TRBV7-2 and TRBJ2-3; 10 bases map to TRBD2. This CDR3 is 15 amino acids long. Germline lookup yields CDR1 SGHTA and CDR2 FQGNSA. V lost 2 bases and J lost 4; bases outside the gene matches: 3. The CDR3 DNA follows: TGTGCCAGCAGCTTAAAAGCGGGGGGGGCAGATACGCAGTATTTT. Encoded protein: CASSLKAGGADTQYF.

CDR3 protein: CASRITGAVQPQHF. Here the CDR3 DNA reads TGTGCCAGTAGGATAACAGGGGCGGTTCAGCCCCAGCATTTT. The chain links TRBV19 to TRBJ1-5; 7 bases line up with TRBD1. There are 14 residues in the CDR3. V lost 6 bases to trimming and J lost 6 bases; unmatched junction nucleotides: 8. Germline CDR1 is LNHDA and CDR2 is SQIVND (reference sequence).

The CDR3 is CASSSGGTLYGYTF. Here the CDR3 DNA reads TGTGCCAGCAGCTCTGGGGGGACGCTCTATGGCTACACCTTC. The chain combines TRBV13 with TRBJ1-2; the D gene is possibly TRBD1 (5 bases). Germline values: CDR1 PRHDT, CDR2 FYEKMQ (reference sequence). The CDR3 spans 14 residues. The ends were cut back, 4 bases at V and 4 bases at J, with 13 bases in the middle. Supplemented by reference TRBV13 and TRBJ1-2, the full variable domain reads AAGVIQSPRHLIKEKRETATLKCYPIPRHDTVYWYQQGPGQDPQFLISFYEKMQSDKGSIPDRFSAQQFSDYHSELNMSSLELGDSALYFCASSSGGTLYGYTFGSGTRLTVV.

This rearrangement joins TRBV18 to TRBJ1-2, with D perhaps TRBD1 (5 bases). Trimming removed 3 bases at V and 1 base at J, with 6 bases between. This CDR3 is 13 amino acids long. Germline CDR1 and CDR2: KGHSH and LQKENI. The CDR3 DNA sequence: TGTGCCAGCTCACCGGACATTAACTATGGCTACACCTTC. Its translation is CASSPDINYGYTF.

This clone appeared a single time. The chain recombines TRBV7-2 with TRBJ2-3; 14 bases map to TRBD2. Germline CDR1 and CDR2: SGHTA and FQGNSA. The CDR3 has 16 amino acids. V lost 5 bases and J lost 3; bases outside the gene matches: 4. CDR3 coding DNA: TGTGCCAGCAGCGCAGGACTAGCGGGAGGAACAGATACGCAGTATTTT. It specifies CASSAGLAGGTDTQYF.

For the CDR3, the DNA is TGTGCCAGCAGCTTATTGGGGTCTAGCGGGAGAAACAATGAGCAGTTCTTC. Translated, it gives CASSLLGSSGRNNEQFF. The chain combines TRBV7-8 with TRBJ2-1; TRBD2 matches at 10 bases. The CDR3 covers 17 residues. V was pared by 2 bases and J by 5 bases, with 9 bases of the junction left unmatched. CDR1 SGHVS and CDR2 FQNEAQ come from the germline V gene.

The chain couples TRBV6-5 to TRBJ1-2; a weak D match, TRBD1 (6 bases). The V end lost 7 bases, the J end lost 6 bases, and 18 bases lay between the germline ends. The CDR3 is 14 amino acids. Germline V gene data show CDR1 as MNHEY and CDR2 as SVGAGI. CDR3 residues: CASTRDNNFNGYTF. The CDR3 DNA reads TGTGCCAGCACTAGGGACAACAACTTTAATGGCTACACCTTC.

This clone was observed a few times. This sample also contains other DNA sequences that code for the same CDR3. The CDR3 spells CASGTGGGYEQYF. The CDR3 DNA follows: TGTGCCAGCGGGACAGGGGGCGGGTACGAGCAGTACTTC. This chain joins TRBV27 and TRBJ2-7; 12 bases map to TRBD1. Germline CDR1 MNHEY, CDR2 SMNVEV (reference sequence). CDR3 length equals 13 residues. V trimming: 8 bases; J trimming: 4 bases; junction bases outside the gene matches: 3.

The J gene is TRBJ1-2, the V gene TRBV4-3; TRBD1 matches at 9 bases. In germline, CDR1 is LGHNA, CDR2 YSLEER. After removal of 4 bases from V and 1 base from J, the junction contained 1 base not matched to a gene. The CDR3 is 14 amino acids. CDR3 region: CASSRQGGNYGYTF. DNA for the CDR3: TGCGCCAGCAGCCGACAGGGGGGTAACTATGGCTACACCTTC.

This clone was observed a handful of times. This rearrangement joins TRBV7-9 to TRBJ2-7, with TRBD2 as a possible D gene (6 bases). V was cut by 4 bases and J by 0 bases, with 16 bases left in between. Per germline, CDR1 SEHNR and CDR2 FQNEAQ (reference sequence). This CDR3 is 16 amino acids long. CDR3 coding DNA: TGTGCCAGCAGCTACCTCGCGGGACTGGCCTCCTACGAGCAGTACTTC. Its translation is CASSYLAGLASYEQYF.

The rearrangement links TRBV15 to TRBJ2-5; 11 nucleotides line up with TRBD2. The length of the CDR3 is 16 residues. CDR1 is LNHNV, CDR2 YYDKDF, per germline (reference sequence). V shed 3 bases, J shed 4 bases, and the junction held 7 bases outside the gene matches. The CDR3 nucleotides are TGTGCCACCAGCAGGGTCTTAGCGGGAGGGGGAGAGACCCAGTACTTC. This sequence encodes CATSRVLAGGGETQYF.

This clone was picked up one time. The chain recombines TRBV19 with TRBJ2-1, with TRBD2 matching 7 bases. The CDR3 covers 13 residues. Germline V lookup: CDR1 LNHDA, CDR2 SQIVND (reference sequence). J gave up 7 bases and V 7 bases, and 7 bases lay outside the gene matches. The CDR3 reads CASILGTKNEQFF. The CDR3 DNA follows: TGTGCCAGTATTCTTGGGACTAAGAATGAGCAGTTCTTC. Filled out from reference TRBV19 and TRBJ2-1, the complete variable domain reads DGGITQSPKYLFRKEGQNVTLSCEQNLNHDAMYWYRQDPGQGLRLIYYSQIVNDFQKGDIAEGYSVSREKKESFPLTVTSAQKNPTAFYLCASILGTKNEQFFGPGTRLTVL.

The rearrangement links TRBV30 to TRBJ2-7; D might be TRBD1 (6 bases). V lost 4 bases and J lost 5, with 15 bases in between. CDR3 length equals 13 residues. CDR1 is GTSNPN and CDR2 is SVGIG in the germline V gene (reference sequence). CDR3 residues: CAWMDSWGNEQYF. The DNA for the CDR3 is TGTGCCTGGATGGACAGTTGGGGGAACGAGCAGTACTTC.

CDR3 region: CASKPKLELANYGYTF. The CDR3 DNA reads as TGCGCCAGCAAGCCAAAACTCGAACTAGCTAACTATGGCTACACCTTC. This rearrangement joins TRBV10-2 to TRBJ1-2; D not resolved. This CDR3 has 16 amino acids. Between the trimmed V and J ends, which lost 7 bases and 0 bases, there was a span of 18 bases. Per the germline V gene, CDR1 is WSHSY and CDR2 is SAAADI.

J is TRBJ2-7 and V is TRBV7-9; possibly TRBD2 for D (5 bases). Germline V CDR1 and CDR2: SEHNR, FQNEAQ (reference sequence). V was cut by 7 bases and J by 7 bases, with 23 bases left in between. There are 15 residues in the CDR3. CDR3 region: CASTLIEGKFGEQYF. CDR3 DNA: TGTGCCAGCACCCTCATTGAGGGCAAGTTCGGAGAGCAGTACTTC.